The 25 T cell receptor beta chains below all came from one sample that was sequenced in a study of blood T cell repertoires in COVID-19. TCRdb's table, derived via immunoSEQ multiplex PCR, lists solely in-frame clones and lacks some. Seen here are roughly 26,000 clones, approximately 93% observed once, and the top ten hold 4% to 5%. The sequencing sample was made of peripheral blood. The receptors shown here come from a human donor with active COVID-19. The donor label of this sample is uncertain.

The chain carries TRBV11-3 and TRBJ2-3, with D maybe TRBD2 (6 bases). The CDR3 has 16 amino acids. V lost 7 bases to trimming and J lost 2 bases, with 19 bases between them. Germline V lookup: CDR1 SGHNT, CDR2 YENEEA. This CDR3 reads CASKAGTSGLTDTQYF. In nucleotides, the CDR3 is TGTGCCAGCAAGGCGGGGACCTCGGGACTCACAGATACGCAGTATTTT.

The V gene is TRBV4-1, the J gene TRBJ2-1; 10 positions agree with TRBD2. Trimming at V came to 6 bases and at J to 0 bases, leaving 8 bases not matched to a gene. CDR3 length: 17 residues. CDR1 and CDR2 from the germline V gene are MGHRA and YSYEKL. The CDR3: CASRSNPSGGSYNEQFF. CDR3 coding DNA: TGCGCCAGCAGGTCGAACCCTAGCGGGGGCTCCTACAATGAGCAGTTCTTC.

J is TRBJ2-7 and V is TRBV7-8; D may be TRBD1 (5 bases). Trimming took off 3 bases at V and 3 bases at J, with 12 bases between the two ends. CDR1 and CDR2 from the germline V gene are SGHVS and FQNEAQ. CDR3 length: 14 residues. CDR3 bases: TGTGCCAGCAGCTTTGGGGCGGTAAGCTACGAGCAGTACTTC. This sequence encodes CASSFGAVSYEQYF.

This clone is a singleton in its sample. This chain uses TRBV27 with TRBJ2-2; possible D gene TRBD2, 5 bases. Germline lookup yields CDR1 MNHEY and CDR2 SMNVEV (reference sequence). Trimming shortened V by 3 bases and J by 4 bases, and 12 bases separated the two germline ends. The length of the CDR3 is 15 residues. CDR3 region: CASSFRTGSTGELFF. In DNA, the CDR3 is TGTGCCAGCAGTTTTCGGACGGGGAGCACCGGGGAGCTGTTTTTT.

V gene TRBV18 combines with J gene TRBJ2-7, with no clear D. The CDR3 has 14 amino acids. Germline values: CDR1 KGHSH, CDR2 LQKENI. Trimming left V 0 bases short and J 2 bases short, with 8 bases between. This chain's CDR3 is CASSPPGGTYEQYF. The DNA of the CDR3 is TGTGCCAGCTCACCACCTGGCGGAACCTACGAGCAGTACTTC.

The chain combines TRBV5-1 with TRBJ1-1; no clear D gene. In germline, CDR1 is SGHRS, CDR2 YFSETQ. Trimming cost V 0 bases and J 0 bases, with 9 bases left between them. The length of the CDR3 is 15 residues. The CDR3 region is CASSLAPGLNTEAFF. The CDR3 DNA sequence: TGCGCCAGCAGCTTGGCACCCGGGTTGAACACTGAAGCTTTCTTT.

The chain carries TRBV18 and TRBJ1-5; D gene uncertain. This CDR3 contains 14 residues. V lost 4 bases and J 6 bases, leaving 13 bases between the germline ends. Germline V gives CDR1 KGHSH, CDR2 LQKENI. CDR3 amino acids: CASSLDTIGQPQHF. Here the CDR3 DNA reads TGTGCCAGCTCACTAGACACGATCGGTCAGCCCCAGCATTTT. The variable domain in full, with the rest retrieved from reference TRBV18 and TRBJ1-5, is NAGVMQNPRHLVRRRGQEARLRCSPMKGHSHVYWYRQLPEEGLKFMVYLQKENIIDESGMPKERFSAEFPKEGPSILRIQQVVRGDSAAYFCASSLDTIGQPQHFGDGTRLSIL.

This chain joins TRBV5-1 and TRBJ2-2, with 8 bases aligning to TRBD1. Germline V CDR1 and CDR2: SGHRS, YFSETQ. There are 14 residues in the CDR3. V was pared by 4 bases and J by 3 bases, with 2 bases of the junction left unmatched. DNA for the CDR3: TGCGCCAGCAGCGGGGGACAGGACACCGGGGAGCTGTTTTTT. Translating it yields CASSGGQDTGELFF.

This rearrangement joins TRBV27 to TRBJ1-5; TRBD1 matches 8 bases. J gave up 7 bases and V 4 bases, and 12 bases lay outside the gene matches. The germline V gene has CDR1 MNHEY and CDR2 SMNVEV (reference sequence). The CDR3 contains 16 residues. CDR3 bases: TGTGCCAGCAGTTCCTTCGGACAGGGAATCAGGCAGCCCCAGCATTTT. Residues: CASSSFGQGIRQPQHF.

The V gene is TRBV6-1, the J gene TRBJ2-7, with D uncertain. Trimming stripped 3 bases from V and 2 bases from J, with 2 bases between. This CDR3 has 11 residues. Germline loops: CDR1 MNHNS, CDR2 SASEGT. CDR3 nucleotide sequence: TGTGCCAGCAGTGACGCCTACGAGCAGTACTTC. It specifies CASSDAYEQYF.

The sample holds one count of this clone. This chain links TRBV5-1 with TRBJ2-3; D gene uncertain. CDR3 size: 13 residues. The germline V and J ends were trimmed by 5 bases and 0 bases, with 7 bases remaining between them. The V gene's germline CDR1 is SGHRS and CDR2 YFSETQ. The CDR3: CASSSGSTDTQYF. In DNA, the CDR3 is TGCGCCAGCAGTTCCGGGAGCACAGATACGCAGTATTTT.

The gene calls are TRBV6-2 or TRBV6-3 and TRBJ1-2; TRBD1 matches 7 bases. CDR1 is MNHEY, CDR2 SVGEGT, per germline. This CDR3 comprises 13 residues. J gave up 9 bases and V 3 bases, and 7 bases lay outside the gene matches. The CDR3 protein is CASSYSQGTSYTF. The CDR3 nucleotides are TGTGCCAGCAGTTATTCACAGGGGACAAGCTACACCTTC.

The gene calls are TRBV7-2 and TRBJ2-1; 14 bases map to TRBD2. This CDR3 comprises 16 residues. V dropped 2 bases and J dropped 10; count of bases not matched to a gene: 7. The germline V gene encodes CDR1 SGHTA and CDR2 FQGNSA. CDR3 region: CASSLRLAGGPGEQFF. The CDR3 DNA reads as TGTGCCAGCAGCTTACGACTAGCGGGGGGGCCAGGGGAGCAGTTCTTC.

The chain employs TRBV7-6 and TRBJ2-1, with 7 bases that match TRBD1. Germline V gene data show CDR1 as SGHVS and CDR2 as FNYEAQ. The CDR3 has 16 residues. J lost 2 bases, V lost 0 bases, and 4 bases had no gene match. CDR3 DNA sequence: TGTGCCAGCAGCTTAGCCCCGACAGGGACCTACAATGAGCAGTTCTTC. Its translation: CASSLAPTGTYNEQFF.

This chain connects TRBV10-3 to TRBJ2-1; tentative D call: TRBD2 (6 bases). V lost 3 bases, J lost 7 bases, and 19 bases lay in between. CDR3 length equals 16 residues. Looked up from germline, CDR1 is ENHRY and CDR2 is SYGVKD. CDR3 loop: CAISDGPAGSRNEQFF. The CDR3 DNA is TGTGCCATCAGTGATGGCCCGGCGGGATCCAGGAATGAGCAGTTCTTC.

The chain employs TRBV5-1 and TRBJ2-2; weak D call: TRBD2 (5 bases). V was clipped by 4 bases and J by 3 bases, with 16 bases between them. This CDR3 contains 16 residues. Germline CDR1 SGHRS, CDR2 YFSETQ. CDR3 DNA sequence: TGCGCCAGCAGCCAAAGCGGCCGGACCTACACCGGGGAGCTGTTTTTT. Translating it yields CASSQSGRTYTGELFF. The full variable domain, with the rest looked up from reference TRBV5-1 and TRBJ2-2, is KAGVTQTPRYLIKTRGQQVTLSCSPISGHRSVSWYQQTPGQGLQFLFEYFSETQRNKGNFPGRFSGRQFSNSRSEMNVSTLELGDSALYLCASSQSGRTYTGELFFGEGSRLTVL.

This clone showed up just once. The V call is TRBV4-1, the J call TRBJ2-1, with a tentative D call TRBD2 (6 bases). This CDR3 is 15 amino acids long. Germline loops: CDR1 MGHRA, CDR2 YSYEKL. V was pared by 3 bases and J by 6 bases, with 15 bases between. The CDR3 loop reads CASSHQGLTLNEQFF. The CDR3 DNA follows: TGCGCCAGCAGCCATCAGGGACTCACACTCAATGAGCAGTTCTTC.

The V gene is TRBV28, the J gene TRBJ2-2, with a weak D call TRBD1 (5 bases). The CDR3 covers 16 residues. The germline V gene encodes CDR1 MDHEN and CDR2 SYDVKM. Trimming left V 3 bases short and J 4 bases short, with 15 bases between. The DNA for the CDR3 is TGTGCCAGCAGTTTGAGCGCGCAGGGTCGCACCGGGGAGCTGTTTTTT. Translated: CASSLSAQGRTGELFF.

This chain links TRBV25-1 with TRBJ1-6; 10 nucleotides align to TRBD1. The CDR3 is made up of 15 amino acids. The junction had 4 bases not matched to a gene; V was cut back by 4 bases and J by 7 bases. Germline-derived CDR1 and CDR2 are MGHDK and SYGVNS. CDR3 nucleotides: TGTGCCAGCAGTGTCGGGACAGGGGAGAATTCACCCCTCCACTTT. Translation: CASSVGTGENSPLHF.

The chain has TRBV7-8 and TRBJ2-2; a possible D gene is TRBD2 (6 bases). CDR3 length equals 22 residues. V was shortened by 2 bases and J by 3 bases, with 31 bases between the two germline ends. Germline CDR1 reads SGHVS; CDR2 reads FQNEAQ. The CDR3 loop reads CASSLRGLVGGLQNGDTGELFF. In DNA, the CDR3 is TGTGCCAGCAGCTTACGAGGTCTGGTGGGGGGTCTCCAAAACGGGGACACCGGGGAGCTGTTTTTT.

This chain connects TRBV4-3 to TRBJ2-5; the D is unclear. V lost 1 base, J lost 4 bases, and 7 bases lay in between. This CDR3 is built from 13 residues. Germline CDR1 LGHNA, CDR2 YSLEER. This CDR3 reads CASSQVLRETQYF. The CDR3 nucleotides are TGCGCCAGCAGCCAAGTGCTAAGAGAGACCCAGTACTTC.

The genes are TRBV6-5 and TRBJ1-3; D may be TRBD1 (5 bases). The germline V gene encodes CDR1 MNHEY and CDR2 SVGAGI. This CDR3 is built from 14 residues. Trimming cost V 5 bases and J 2 bases, with 10 bases left between them. The CDR3 nucleotides read TGTGCCAGCAGTCCCGGCAGGGCTGGAAACACCATATATTTT. It encodes CASSPGRAGNTIYF.

The chain combines TRBV3-1 (or the pseudogene TRBV3-2) with TRBJ2-2; TRBD1 is a possible D gene (6 bases). The CDR3 loop spans 16 amino acids. Germline CDR1 LGHDT, CDR2 YNNKEL (reference sequence). V was cut by 4 bases and J by 8 bases, with 20 bases left in between. The CDR3 coding sequence is TGTGCCAGCAGCCCGTACCGGGACACTCTCGGGGGGGAGCTGTTTTTT. It translates to CASSPYRDTLGGELFF.

The CDR3 bases are TGCGCCAGCAGCGCGGGGACTAGCGGGATTGGGGCCAACGTCCTGACTTTC. Its translation: CASSAGTSGIGANVLTF. The rearrangement uses TRBV5-1 and TRBJ2-6; 13 bases align to TRBD2. From germline, CDR1 is SGHRS and CDR2 YFSETQ. V lost 4 bases, J lost 3 bases, and 4 bases stayed unmatched. The CDR3 sequence is 17 residues long.

CDR3 region: CASSLDITEAFF. CDR3 sequence (DNA): TGTGCCAGCAGCTTAGACATCACTGAAGCTTTCTTT. V is TRBV7-9 and J is TRBJ1-1, with D uncertain. With 1 base removed from V and 4 bases from J, the gap between germline ends came to 4 bases. Germline CDR1 is SEHNR and CDR2 is FQNEAQ (reference sequence). This CDR3 is built from 12 residues.